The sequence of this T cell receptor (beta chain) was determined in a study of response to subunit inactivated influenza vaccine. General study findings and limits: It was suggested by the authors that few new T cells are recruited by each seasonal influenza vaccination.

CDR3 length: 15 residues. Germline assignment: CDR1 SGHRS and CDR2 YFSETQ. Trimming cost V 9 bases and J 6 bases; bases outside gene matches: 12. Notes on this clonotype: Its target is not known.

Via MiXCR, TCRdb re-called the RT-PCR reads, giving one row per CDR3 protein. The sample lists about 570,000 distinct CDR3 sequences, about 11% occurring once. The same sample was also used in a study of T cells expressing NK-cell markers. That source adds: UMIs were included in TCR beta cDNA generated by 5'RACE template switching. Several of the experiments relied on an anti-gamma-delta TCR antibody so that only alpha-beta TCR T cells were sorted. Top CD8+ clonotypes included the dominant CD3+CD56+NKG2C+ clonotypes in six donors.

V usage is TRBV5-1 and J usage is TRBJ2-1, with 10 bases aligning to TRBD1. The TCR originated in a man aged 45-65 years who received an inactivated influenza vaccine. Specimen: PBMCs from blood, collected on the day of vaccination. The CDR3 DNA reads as TGCGCCACTGAAACGGGGGACAGGGGCCCCAATGAGCAGTTCTTC. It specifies CATETGDRGPNEQFF.